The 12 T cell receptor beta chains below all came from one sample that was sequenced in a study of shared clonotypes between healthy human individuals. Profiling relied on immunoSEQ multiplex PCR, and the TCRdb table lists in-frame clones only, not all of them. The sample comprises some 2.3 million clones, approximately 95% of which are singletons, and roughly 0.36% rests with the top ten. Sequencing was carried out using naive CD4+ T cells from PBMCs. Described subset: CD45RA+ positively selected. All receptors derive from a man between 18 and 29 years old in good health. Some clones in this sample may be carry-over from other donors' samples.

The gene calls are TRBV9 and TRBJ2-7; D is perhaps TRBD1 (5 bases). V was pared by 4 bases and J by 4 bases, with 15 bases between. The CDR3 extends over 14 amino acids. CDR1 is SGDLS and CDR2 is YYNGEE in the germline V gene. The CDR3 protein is CASSPVPRAYEQYF. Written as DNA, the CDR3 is TGTGCCAGCAGCCCAGTCCCCAGGGCGTACGAGCAGTACTTC.

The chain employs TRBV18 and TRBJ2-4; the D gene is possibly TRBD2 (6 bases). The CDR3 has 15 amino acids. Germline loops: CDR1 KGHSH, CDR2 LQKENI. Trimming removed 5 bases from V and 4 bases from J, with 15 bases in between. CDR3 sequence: CASSKSVAGKNIQYF. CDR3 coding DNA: TGTGCCAGCTCAAAATCAGTTGCGGGGAAAAACATTCAGTACTTC.

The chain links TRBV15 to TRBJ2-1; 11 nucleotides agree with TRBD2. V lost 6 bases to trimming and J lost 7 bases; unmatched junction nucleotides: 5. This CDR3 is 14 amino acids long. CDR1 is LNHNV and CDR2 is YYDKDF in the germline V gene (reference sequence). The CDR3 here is CATSSTSGENEQFF. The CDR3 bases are TGTGCCACCAGTTCGACTAGCGGGGAGAATGAGCAGTTCTTC.

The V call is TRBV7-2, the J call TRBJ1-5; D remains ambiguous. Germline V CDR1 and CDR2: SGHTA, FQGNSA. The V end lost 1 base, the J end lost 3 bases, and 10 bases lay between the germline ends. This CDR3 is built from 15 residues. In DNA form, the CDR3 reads TGTGCCAGCAGCTTAGGGTTGGCGAACAATCAGCCCCAGCATTTT. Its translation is CASSLGLANNQPQHF. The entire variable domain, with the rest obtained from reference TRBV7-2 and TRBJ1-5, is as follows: GAGVSQSPSNKVTEKGKDVELRCDPISGHTALYWYRQSLGQGLEFLIYFQGNSAPDKSGLPSDRFSAERTGGSVSTLTIQRTQQEDSAVYLCASSLGLANNQPQHFGDGTRLSIL.

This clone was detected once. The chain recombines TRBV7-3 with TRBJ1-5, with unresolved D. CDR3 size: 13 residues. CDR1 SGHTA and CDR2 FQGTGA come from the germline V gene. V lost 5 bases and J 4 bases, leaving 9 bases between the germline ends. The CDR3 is CASSAGPNQPQHF. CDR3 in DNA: TGTGCCAGCAGCGCCGGGCCGAATCAGCCCCAGCATTTT.

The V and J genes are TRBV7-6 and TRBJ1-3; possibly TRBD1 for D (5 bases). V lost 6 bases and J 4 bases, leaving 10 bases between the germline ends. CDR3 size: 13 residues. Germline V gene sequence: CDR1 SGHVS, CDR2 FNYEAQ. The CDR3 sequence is CASRDGGGNTIYF. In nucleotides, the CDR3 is TGTGCCAGCAGAGACGGGGGGGGAAACACCATATATTTT.

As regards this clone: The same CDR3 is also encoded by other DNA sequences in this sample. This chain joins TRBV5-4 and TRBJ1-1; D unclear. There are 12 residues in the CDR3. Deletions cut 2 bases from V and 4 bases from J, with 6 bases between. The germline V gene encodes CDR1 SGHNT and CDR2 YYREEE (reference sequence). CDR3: CASSLGTTEAFF. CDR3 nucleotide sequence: TGTGCCAGCAGCTTAGGCACCACTGAAGCTTTCTTT.

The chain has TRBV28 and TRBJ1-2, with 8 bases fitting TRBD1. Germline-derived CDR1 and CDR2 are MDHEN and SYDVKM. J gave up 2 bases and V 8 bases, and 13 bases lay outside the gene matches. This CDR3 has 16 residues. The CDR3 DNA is TGTGCCAGCGCTTTACCAGGGGGCTTATTAAACTATGGCTACACCTTC. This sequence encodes CASALPGGLLNYGYTF.

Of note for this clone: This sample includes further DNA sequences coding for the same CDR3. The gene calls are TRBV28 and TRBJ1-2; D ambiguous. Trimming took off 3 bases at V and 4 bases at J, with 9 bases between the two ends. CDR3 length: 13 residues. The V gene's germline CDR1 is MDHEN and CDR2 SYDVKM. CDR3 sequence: CASSFGGSYGYTF. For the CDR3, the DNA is TGTGCCAGCAGTTTCGGAGGGAGCTATGGCTACACCTTC.

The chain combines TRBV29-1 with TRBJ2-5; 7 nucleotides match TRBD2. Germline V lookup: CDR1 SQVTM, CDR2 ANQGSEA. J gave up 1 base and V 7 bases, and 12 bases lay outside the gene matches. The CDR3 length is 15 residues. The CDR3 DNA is TGCAGCGCACGGACTTCTCGCGGGGGCCAAGAGACCCAGTACTTC. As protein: CSARTSRGGQETQYF.

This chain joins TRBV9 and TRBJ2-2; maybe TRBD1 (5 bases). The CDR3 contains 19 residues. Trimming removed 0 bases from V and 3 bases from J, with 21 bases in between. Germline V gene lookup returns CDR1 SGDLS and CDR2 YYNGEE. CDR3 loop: CASSVVFRVSFEDTGELFF. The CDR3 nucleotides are TGTGCCAGCAGCGTAGTCTTCAGGGTTTCGTTCGAGGACACCGGGGAGCTGTTTTTT.

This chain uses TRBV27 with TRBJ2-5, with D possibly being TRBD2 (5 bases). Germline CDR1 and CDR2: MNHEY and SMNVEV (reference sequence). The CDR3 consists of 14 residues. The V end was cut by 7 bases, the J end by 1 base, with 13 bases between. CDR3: CASKGLGLQETQYF. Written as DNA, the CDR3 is TGTGCCAGCAAAGGGTTAGGACTCCAAGAGACCCAGTACTTC.